This TCR beta chain was found in a study of T cell repertoires in cytomegalovirus infection. Study background: Public TCR beta signature analysis indicated the presence of both CMV infection and matching HLA type.

General study findings and limits: CMV-specific HLA-C-restricted TCR beta clonotypes dominated the ex vivo response.

A single record per CDR3 protein comes from TCRdb applying MiXCR to the reads. The sample lists about 130,000 distinct CDR3 sequences; roughly a quarter were seen once. The germline gives CDR1 SSHAT, CDR2 FNYEAQ (reference sequence). Trimming stripped 2 bases from V and 6 bases from J, with 11 bases between. CDR3 size: 14 residues. This clonotype has only a few counts. Its target is not known. Sequencing was performed on PBMCs, sequenced either directly or after in vitro stimulation (not recorded which). The clonotype was recovered from a human donor in good health (CMV status not recorded). Some clones in this sample may be carry-over from other donors' samples. The gene calls are TRBV7-7 and TRBJ2-1; D might be TRBD2 (6 bases). CDR3 DNA: TGTGCCAGCAGCTTAAGTCCCGGGGGCAATGAGCAGTTCTTC. Its protein product is CASSLSPGGNEQFF.